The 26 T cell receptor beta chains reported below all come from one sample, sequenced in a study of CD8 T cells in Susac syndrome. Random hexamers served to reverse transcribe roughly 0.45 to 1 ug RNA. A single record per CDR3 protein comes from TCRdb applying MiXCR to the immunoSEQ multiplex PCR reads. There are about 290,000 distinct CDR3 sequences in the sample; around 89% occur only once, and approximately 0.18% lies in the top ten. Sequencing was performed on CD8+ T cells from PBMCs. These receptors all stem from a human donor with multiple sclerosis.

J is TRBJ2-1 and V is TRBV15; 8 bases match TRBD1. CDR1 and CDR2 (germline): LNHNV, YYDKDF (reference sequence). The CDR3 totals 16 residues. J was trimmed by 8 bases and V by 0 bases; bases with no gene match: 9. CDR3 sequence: CATSRDVDRVRDEQFF. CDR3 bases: TGTGCCACCAGCAGAGATGTGGACAGGGTTCGCGATGAGCAGTTCTTC.

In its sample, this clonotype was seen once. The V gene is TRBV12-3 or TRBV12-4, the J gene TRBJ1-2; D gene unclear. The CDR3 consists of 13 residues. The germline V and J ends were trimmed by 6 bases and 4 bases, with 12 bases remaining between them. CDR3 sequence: CASRDDRFYGYTF. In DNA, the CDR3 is TGTGCCAGCAGGGATGACCGTTTCTATGGCTACACCTTC.

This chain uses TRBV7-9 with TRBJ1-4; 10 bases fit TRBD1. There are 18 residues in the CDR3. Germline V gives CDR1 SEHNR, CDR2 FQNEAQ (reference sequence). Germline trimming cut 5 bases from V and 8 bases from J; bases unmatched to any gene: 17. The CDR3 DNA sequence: TGTGCCAGCAGCACCCGGGACAGGGGACGCCATTCGCCGGAAAAACTGTTTTTT. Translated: CASSTRDRGRHSPEKLFF. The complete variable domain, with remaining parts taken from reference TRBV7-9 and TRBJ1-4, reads DTGVSQNPRHKITKRGQNVTFRCDPISEHNRLYWYRQTLGQGPEFLTYFQNEAQLEKSRLLSDRFSAERPKGSFSTLEIQRTEQGDSAMYLCASSTRDRGRHSPEKLFFGSGTQLSVL.

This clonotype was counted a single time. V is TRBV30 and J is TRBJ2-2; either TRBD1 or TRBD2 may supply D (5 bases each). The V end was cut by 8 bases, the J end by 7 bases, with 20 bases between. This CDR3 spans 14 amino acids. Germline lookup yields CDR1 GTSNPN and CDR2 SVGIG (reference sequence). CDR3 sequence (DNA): TGTGCCACCGACAGCCCCGGGGATCTCGGGGAGCTGTTTTTT. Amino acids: CATDSPGDLGELFF. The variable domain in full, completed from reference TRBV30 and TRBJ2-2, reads SQTIHQWPATLVQPVGSPLSLECTVEGTSNPNLYWYRQAAGRGLQLLFYSVGIGQISSEVPQNLSASRPQDRQFILSSKKLLLSDSGFYLCATDSPGDLGELFFGEGSRLTVL.

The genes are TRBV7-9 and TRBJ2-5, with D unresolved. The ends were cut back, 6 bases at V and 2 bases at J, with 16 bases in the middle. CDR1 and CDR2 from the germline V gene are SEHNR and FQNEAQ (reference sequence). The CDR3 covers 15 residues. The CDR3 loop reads CASRLPVSEQETQYF. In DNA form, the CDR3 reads TGTGCCAGCAGGCTTCCTGTGTCGGAGCAAGAGACCCAGTACTTC.

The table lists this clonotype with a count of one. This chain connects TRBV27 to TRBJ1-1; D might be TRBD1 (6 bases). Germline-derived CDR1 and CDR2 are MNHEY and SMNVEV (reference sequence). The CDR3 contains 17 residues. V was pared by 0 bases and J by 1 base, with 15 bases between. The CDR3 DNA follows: TGTGCCAGCAGTTTATCTCCAGCCACAGGGCCGAACACTGAAGCTTTCTTT. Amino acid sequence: CASSLSPATGPNTEAFF.

CDR3 in DNA: TGTGCCAGCAGCACCTCCAACAGGGGGAATCGATACAATGAGCAGTTCTTC. Residues: CASSTSNRGNRYNEQFF. The V and J genes are TRBV3-1 and TRBJ2-1; TRBD1 matches at 8 bases. Per the germline V gene, CDR1 is LGHDT and CDR2 is YNNKEL (reference sequence). The trim removed 5 bases at V and 4 bases at J, leaving 13 bases unmatched. This CDR3 is built from 17 residues.

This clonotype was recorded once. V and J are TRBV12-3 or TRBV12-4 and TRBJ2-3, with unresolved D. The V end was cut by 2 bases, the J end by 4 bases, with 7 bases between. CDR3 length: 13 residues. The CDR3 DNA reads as TGTGCCAGCAGTTTACTAGACTCAGATACGCAGTATTTT. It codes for CASSLLDSDTQYF.

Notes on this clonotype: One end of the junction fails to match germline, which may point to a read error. The CDR3 DNA follows: TGCGCCAGCAGCCAAGACCAGGCCTCTGAAAACACCATATATTTT. This sequence encodes CASSQDQASENTIYF. The chain combines TRBV4-3 with TRBJ1-3; the D is unclear. Germline V gene data show CDR1 as LGHNA and CDR2 as YSLEER. The CDR3 sequence is 15 residues long.

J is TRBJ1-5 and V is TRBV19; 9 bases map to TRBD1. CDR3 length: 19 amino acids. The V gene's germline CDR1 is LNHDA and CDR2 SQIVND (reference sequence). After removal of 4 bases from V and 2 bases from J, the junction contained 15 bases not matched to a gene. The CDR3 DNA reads TGTGCCAGTAGTACCGTTGAACAGGGGGCATGGTACGGCAATCAGCCCCAGCATTTT. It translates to CASSTVEQGAWYGNQPQHF.

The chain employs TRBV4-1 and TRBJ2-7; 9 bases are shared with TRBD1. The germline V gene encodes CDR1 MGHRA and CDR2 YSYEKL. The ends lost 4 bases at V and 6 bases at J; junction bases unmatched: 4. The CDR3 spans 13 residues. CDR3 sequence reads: CASSPGTGFEQYF. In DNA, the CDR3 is TGCGCCAGCAGCCCCGGGACAGGGTTCGAGCAGTACTTC.

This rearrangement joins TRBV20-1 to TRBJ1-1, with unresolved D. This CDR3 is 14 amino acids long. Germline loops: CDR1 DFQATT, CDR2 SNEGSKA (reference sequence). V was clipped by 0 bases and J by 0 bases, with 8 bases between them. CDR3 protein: CSARDEWMNTEAFF. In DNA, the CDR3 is TGCAGTGCTAGAGATGAGTGGATGAACACTGAAGCTTTCTTT.

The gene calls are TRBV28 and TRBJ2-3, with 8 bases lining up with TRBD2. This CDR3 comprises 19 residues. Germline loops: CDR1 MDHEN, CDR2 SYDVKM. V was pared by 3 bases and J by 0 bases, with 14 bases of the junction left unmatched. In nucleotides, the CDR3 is TGTGCCAGCAGTTTCCGGGAGACTAGCGTATTTCCTAGCACAGATACGCAGTATTTT. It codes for CASSFRETSVFPSTDTQYF.

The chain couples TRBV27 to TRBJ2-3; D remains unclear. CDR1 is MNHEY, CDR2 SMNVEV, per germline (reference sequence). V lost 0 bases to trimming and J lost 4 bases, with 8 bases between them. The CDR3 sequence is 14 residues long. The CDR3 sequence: CASSLSLSADTQYF. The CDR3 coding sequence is TGTGCCAGCAGTTTATCTCTGAGCGCAGATACGCAGTATTTT.

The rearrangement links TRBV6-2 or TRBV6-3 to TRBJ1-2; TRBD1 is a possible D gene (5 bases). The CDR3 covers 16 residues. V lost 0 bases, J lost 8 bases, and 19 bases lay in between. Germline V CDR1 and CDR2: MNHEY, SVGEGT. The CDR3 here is CASSYSRRGGISGYTF. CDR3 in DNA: TGTGCCAGCAGTTACTCGAGACGCGGGGGAATCTCCGGCTACACCTTC.

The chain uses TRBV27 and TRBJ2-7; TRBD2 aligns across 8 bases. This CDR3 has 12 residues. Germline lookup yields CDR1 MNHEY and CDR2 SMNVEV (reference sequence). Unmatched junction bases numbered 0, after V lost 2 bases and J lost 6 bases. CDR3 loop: CASSLAGGEQYF. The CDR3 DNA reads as TGTGCCAGCAGTTTAGCGGGGGGCGAGCAGTACTTC.

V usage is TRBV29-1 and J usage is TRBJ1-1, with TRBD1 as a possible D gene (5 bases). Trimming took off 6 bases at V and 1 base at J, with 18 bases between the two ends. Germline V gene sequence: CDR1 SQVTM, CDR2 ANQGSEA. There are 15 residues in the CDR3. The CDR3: CSVTGTGGWNTEAFF. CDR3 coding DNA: TGCAGCGTGACCGGGACCGGAGGGTGGAACACTGAAGCTTTCTTT.

CDR3 nucleotides: TGTGCCTGCAAGGACAGGGGAAGAGGGGACACCGGGGAGCTGTTTTTT. Protein: CACKDRGRGDTGELFF. The rearrangement links TRBV30 to TRBJ2-2; 9 bases agree with TRBD1. With V trimmed by 6 bases and J by 3 bases, 11 bases remained unmatched. CDR1 is GTSNPN, CDR2 SVGIG, per germline (reference sequence). The CDR3 loop spans 16 amino acids.

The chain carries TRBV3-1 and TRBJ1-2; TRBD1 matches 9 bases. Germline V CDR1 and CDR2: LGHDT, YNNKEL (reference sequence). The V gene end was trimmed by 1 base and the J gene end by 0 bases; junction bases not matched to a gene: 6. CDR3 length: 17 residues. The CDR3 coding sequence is TGTGCCAGCAGCCAAGTACAGGGGGCTGTCGCTAACTATGGCTACACCTTC. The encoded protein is CASSQVQGAVANYGYTF.

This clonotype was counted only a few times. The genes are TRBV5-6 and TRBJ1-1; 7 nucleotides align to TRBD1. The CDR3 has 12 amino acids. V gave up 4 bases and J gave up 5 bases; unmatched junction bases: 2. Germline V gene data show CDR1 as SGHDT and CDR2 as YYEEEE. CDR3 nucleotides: TGTGCCAGCAGCGTGACAGGGACTGAAGCTTTCTTT. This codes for CASSVTGTEAFF.

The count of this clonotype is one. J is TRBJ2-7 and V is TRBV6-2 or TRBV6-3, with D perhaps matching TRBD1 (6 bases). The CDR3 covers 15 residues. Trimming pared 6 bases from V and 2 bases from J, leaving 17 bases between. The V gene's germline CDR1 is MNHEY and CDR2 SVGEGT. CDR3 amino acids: CASSETWDKAYEQYF. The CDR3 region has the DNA TGTGCCAGCAGCGAAACGTGGGACAAAGCCTACGAGCAGTACTTC.

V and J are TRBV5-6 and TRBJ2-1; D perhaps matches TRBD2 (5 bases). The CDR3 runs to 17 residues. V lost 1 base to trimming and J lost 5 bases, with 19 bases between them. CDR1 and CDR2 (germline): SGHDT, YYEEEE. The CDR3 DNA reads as TGTGCCAGCAGCTTGTCTTGGGTGGAGGTGGGCCACAATGAGCAGTTCTTC. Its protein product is CASSLSWVEVGHNEQFF. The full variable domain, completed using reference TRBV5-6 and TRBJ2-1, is DAGVTQSPTHLIKTRGQQVTLRCSPKSGHDTVSWYQQALGQGPQFIFQYYEEEERQRGNFPDRFSGHQFPNYSSELNVNALLLGDSALYLCASSLSWVEVGHNEQFFGPGTRLTVL.

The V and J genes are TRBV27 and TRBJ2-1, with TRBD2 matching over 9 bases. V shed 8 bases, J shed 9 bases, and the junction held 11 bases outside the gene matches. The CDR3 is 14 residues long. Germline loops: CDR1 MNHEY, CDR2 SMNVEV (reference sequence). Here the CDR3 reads CASSPGTSIGEQFF. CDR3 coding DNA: TGTGCCAGCTCACCCGGGACTAGCATTGGTGAGCAGTTCTTC.

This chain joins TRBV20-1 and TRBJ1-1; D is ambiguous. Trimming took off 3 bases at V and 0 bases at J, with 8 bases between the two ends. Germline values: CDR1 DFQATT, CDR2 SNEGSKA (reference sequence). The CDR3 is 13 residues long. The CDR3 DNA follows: TGCAGTGCTAGGGTATTAATGAACACTGAAGCTTTCTTT. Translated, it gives CSARVLMNTEAFF.

CDR3 coding DNA: TGTGCCAGCAGTCAAGCGGACACAGATACGCAGTATTTT. Translating it yields CASSQADTDTQYF. The genes are TRBV6-2 or TRBV6-3 and TRBJ2-3; possibly TRBD2 for D (5 bases). CDR1 and CDR2 from the germline V gene are MNHEY and SVGEGT. CDR3 size: 13 residues. The V and J ends lost 5 bases and 2 bases respectively, with 8 bases between them.

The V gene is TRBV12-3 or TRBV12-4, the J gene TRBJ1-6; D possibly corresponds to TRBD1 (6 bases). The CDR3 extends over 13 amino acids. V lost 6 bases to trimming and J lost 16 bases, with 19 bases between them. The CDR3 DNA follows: TGTGCCAGCAGCCTCTCGACAGGTTTGGGACTCCACTTT. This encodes CASSLSTGLGLHF.